The 26 T cell receptor beta chains presented below share a single source sample, sequenced in a study of T cell responses to AZD1222 COVID-19 vaccine. Sequencing used immunoSEQ multiplex PCR; TCRdb keeps in-frame clones, though not all of them. The sample has around 130,000 clones, over 90% seen once. The specimen was peripheral blood, collected on day 0 of AZD1222 vaccination. The receptor set was obtained from an adult in good health.

The chain links TRBV6-5 to TRBJ1-3; D is possibly TRBD1 (6 bases). V was pared by 7 bases and J by 8 bases, with 18 bases between. The CDR3 is 14 amino acids. Germline assignment: CDR1 MNHEY and CDR2 SVGAGI. Written as DNA, the CDR3 is TGTGCCAGCAACACCAGGGGAGGGGCGCACACCATATATTTT. It specifies CASNTRGGAHTIYF.

The DNA for the CDR3 is TGTGCCAGCAGTTTGCAGGAACCCTCCGAGCAGTACTTC. This sequence encodes CASSLQEPSEQYF. The chain has TRBV28 and TRBJ2-7, with D unresolved. Germline-derived CDR1 and CDR2 are MDHEN and SYDVKM. This CDR3 has 13 residues. The V end was cut by 3 bases, the J end by 6 bases, with 12 bases between.

CDR3 loop: CASSVTGGYEQYF. CDR3 in DNA: TGTGCCAGCAGCGTCACGGGGGGCTACGAGCAGTACTTC. The rearrangement joins TRBV7-9 to TRBJ2-7, with TRBD2 identical over 7 bases. J lost 3 bases, V lost 5 bases, and 4 bases had no gene match. CDR3 size: 13 residues. Germline CDR1 is SEHNR and CDR2 is FQNEAQ (reference sequence).

This clone was detected only once. The chain carries TRBV6-1 and TRBJ2-1; 10 positions match TRBD2. CDR1 is MNHNS, CDR2 SASEGT, per germline. The junction had 1 base not matched to a gene; V was cut back by 2 bases and J by 3 bases. CDR3 length: 15 residues. DNA for the CDR3: TGTGCCAGCAGTGAACTAGCGGGGGTCTACAATGAGCAGTTCTTC. Translated, it gives CASSELAGVYNEQFF.

This chain connects TRBV9 to TRBJ2-3; D gene ambiguous. V was shortened by 0 bases and J by 8 bases, with 13 bases between the two germline ends. In germline, CDR1 is SGDLS, CDR2 YYNGEE. CDR3 size: 14 residues. The CDR3 sequence is CASSVEESRSTQYF. The DNA for the CDR3 is TGTGCCAGCAGCGTAGAAGAGTCACGGAGTACGCAGTATTTT.

A few counts support this clone. V gene TRBV4-1 combines with J gene TRBJ2-5; 12 bases align to TRBD2. Germline-derived CDR1 and CDR2 are MGHRA and YSYEKL. This CDR3 has 16 residues. V shed 1 base and J 4 bases; nucleotides not matched to a gene: 4. The CDR3 bases are TGCGCCAGCAGCCAAGTTCGGGGACTAGCGGGAGAGACCCAGTACTTC. Amino acid sequence: CASSQVRGLAGETQYF.

The V gene is TRBV4-1, the J gene TRBJ1-3, with D unresolved. Between the trimmed V and J ends, which lost 4 bases and 2 bases, there was a span of 9 bases. The CDR3 runs to 14 residues. The germline V gene encodes CDR1 MGHRA and CDR2 YSYEKL. Here the CDR3 reads CASSPTGAGNTIYF. In DNA, the CDR3 is TGCGCCAGCAGCCCCACCGGTGCTGGAAACACCATATATTTT.

The V call is TRBV4-1, the J call TRBJ2-2, with 11 positions matching TRBD1. The CDR3 has 17 amino acids. J was trimmed by 7 bases and V by 3 bases; bases with no gene match: 10. CDR1 is MGHRA and CDR2 is YSYEKL in the germline V gene. CDR3 region: CASSHPGQGAVSGELFF. CDR3 nucleotides: TGCGCCAGCAGCCACCCCGGACAGGGGGCTGTTAGCGGGGAGCTGTTTTTT.

The J gene is TRBJ1-2, the V gene TRBV4-2; D is uncertain. The CDR3 length is 13 residues. Trimming stripped 0 bases from V and 7 bases from J, with 9 bases between. Germline V gene sequence: CDR1 LGHNA, CDR2 YNFKEQ. CDR3 protein: CASSQDLSSGYTF. For the CDR3, the DNA is TGTGCCAGCAGCCAAGATCTGAGCAGTGGCTACACCTTC.

This clone came up once. This chain uses TRBV19 with TRBJ1-6, with D possibly TRBD1 on 6 matching bases. The length of the CDR3 is 15 residues. Germline values: CDR1 LNHDA, CDR2 SQIVND (reference sequence). Trimming shortened V by 1 base and J by 10 bases, and 14 bases separated the two germline ends. The CDR3 reads CASSIVGGAGSPLHF. DNA of the CDR3: TGTGCCAGTAGTATAGTCGGGGGCGCTGGATCACCCCTCCACTTT.

The chain links TRBV28 to TRBJ2-1, with D hard to call. This CDR3 region has 11 residues. V shed 2 bases and J shed 8 bases, with 4 bases lying between them. Germline CDR1 MDHEN, CDR2 SYDVKM. The CDR3 DNA reads TGTGCCAGCAGTTTAGCCTATGAGCAGTTCTTC. It translates to CASSLAYEQFF.

This clone was counted between two and nine times. The rearrangement links TRBV28 to TRBJ2-7; 7 bases are a match to TRBD2. CDR1 MDHEN and CDR2 SYDVKM come from the germline V gene. CDR3 size: 16 residues. Trimming took 5 bases from V and 0 from J; bases not matched to a gene: 10. CDR3 DNA sequence: TGTGCCAGCAGTCAATCCGGGAGGCCAAGCTCCTACGAGCAGTACTTC. Protein product: CASSQSGRPSSYEQYF.

CDR3 amino acids: CSVEAGDRSSTEAFF. CDR3 sequence (DNA): TGCAGCGTTGAGGCTGGGGACAGGTCAAGCACTGAAGCTTTCTTT. The chain couples TRBV29-1 to TRBJ1-1; TRBD1 matches at 8 bases. Unmatched junction bases numbered 10, after V lost 3 bases and J lost 4 bases. The germline V gene encodes CDR1 SQVTM and CDR2 ANQGSEA. This CDR3 is 15 amino acids long.

The chain employs TRBV7-3 and TRBJ1-2; D remains ambiguous. Trimming stripped 1 base from V and 5 bases from J, with 8 bases between. The V gene's germline CDR1 is SGHTA and CDR2 FQGTGA. This CDR3 spans 13 amino acids. DNA of the CDR3: TGTGCCAGCAGCTTAAAGCAGTCTTATGGCTACACCTTC. Its translation: CASSLKQSYGYTF.

This chain connects TRBV18 to TRBJ2-6; D remains ambiguous. CDR3 size: 16 residues. Trimming stripped 2 bases from V and 0 bases from J, with 8 bases between. CDR1 and CDR2 from the germline V gene are KGHSH and LQKENI. The CDR3 sequence is CASSPSGSSGANVLTF. The DNA of the CDR3 is TGTGCCAGCTCACCATCGGGTAGCTCTGGGGCCAACGTCCTGACTTTC. Full variable domain (rest looked up from reference TRBV18 and TRBJ2-6): NAGVMQNPRHLVRRRGQEARLRCSPMKGHSHVYWYRQLPEEGLKFMVYLQKENIIDESGMPKERFSAEFPKEGPSILRIQQVVRGDSAAYFCASSPSGSSGANVLTFGAGSRLTVL.

The chain combines TRBV3-1 (or the pseudogene TRBV3-2) with TRBJ2-5; D is tentatively TRBD1 or TRBD2 (7 bases each). The CDR3 length is 13 residues. Looked up from germline, CDR1 is LGHDT and CDR2 is YNNKEL (reference sequence). V was pared by 8 bases and J by 4 bases, with 14 bases between. CDR3 in amino acids: CASRPGGGETQYF. DNA for the CDR3: TGTGCCAGCCGGCCAGGGGGGGGAGAGACCCAGTACTTC.

The genes are TRBV28 and TRBJ2-7, with D perhaps matching TRBD1 (7 bases). In germline, CDR1 is MDHEN, CDR2 SYDVKM. This CDR3 is built from 15 residues. V dropped 5 bases and J dropped 3 bases, with 17 bases sitting between them. For the CDR3, the DNA is TGTGCCAGCAGTCCTCGAGGCAGGGGGGTCTACGAGCAGTACTTC. Its protein product is CASSPRGRGVYEQYF. Together with reference TRBV28 and TRBJ2-7, the CDR3 gives the full variable domain: DVKVTQSSRYLVKRTGEKVFLECVQDMDHENMFWYRQDPGLGLRLIYFSYDVKMKEKGDIPEGYSVSREKKERFSLILESASTNQTSMYLCASSPRGRGVYEQYFGPGTRLTVT.

The CDR3 DNA reads TGCGCCAGCAGCCAAGTACAGGGGGGAGACTACGAGCAGTACTTC. Protein sequence: CASSQVQGGDYEQYF. The chain recombines TRBV4-1 with TRBJ2-7, with 8 bases matching TRBD1. The germline V gene has CDR1 MGHRA and CDR2 YSYEKL. V trimming: 1 base; J trimming: 3 bases; junction bases outside the gene matches: 5. This CDR3 comprises 15 residues.

The chain uses TRBV28 and TRBJ2-7, with 11 bases identical to TRBD2. Germline V gene sequence: CDR1 MDHEN, CDR2 SYDVKM. The CDR3 consists of 14 residues. The J segment lost 4 bases and the V segment lost 7 bases, leaving 6 bases of the junction unmatched. CDR3 residues: CASTTSGSGYEQYF. Written as DNA, the CDR3 is TGTGCCAGCACCACTAGCGGGAGTGGATACGAGCAGTACTTC.

The V call is TRBV4-3, the J call TRBJ2-6; perhaps TRBD1 as D (6 bases). The V gene's germline CDR1 is LGHNA and CDR2 YSLEER. The CDR3 totals 17 residues. The V end was cut by 1 base, the J end by 0 bases, with 10 bases between. As DNA, the CDR3 is TGCGCCAGCAGCCAAGGACCGACAGGCTCTGGGGCCAACGTCCTGACTTTC. Amino acid sequence: CASSQGPTGSGANVLTF.

This clone was picked up one time. This chain uses TRBV5-1 with TRBJ2-5; 9 bases match TRBD1. With V trimmed by 5 bases and J by 1 base, 6 bases remained unmatched. Germline V gives CDR1 SGHRS, CDR2 YFSETQ. The CDR3 spans 15 residues. The CDR3 loop is CASRTGTGPQETQYF. In DNA, the CDR3 is TGCGCCAGCAGAACCGGGACAGGGCCCCAAGAGACCCAGTACTTC.

This rearrangement joins TRBV6-1 to TRBJ1-1, with D unresolved. V lost 3 bases, J lost 4 bases, and 15 bases lay in between. CDR1 is MNHNS, CDR2 SASEGT, per germline. The CDR3 covers 15 residues. The CDR3 is CASSERRVSSTEAFF. The DNA for the CDR3 is TGTGCCAGCAGTGAGAGAAGAGTGTCAAGCACTGAAGCTTTCTTT.

This chain connects TRBV11-2 to TRBJ2-7; D not certain. Trimming left V 5 bases short and J 3 bases short, with 8 bases between. CDR3 length equals 12 residues. Germline V gives CDR1 SGHAT, CDR2 FQNNGV. In DNA, the CDR3 is TGTGCCAGCAGCCAGGACGGCTACGAGCAGTACTTC. Residues: CASSQDGYEQYF. Full variable domain (remainder filled in from reference TRBV11-2 and TRBJ2-7): EAGVAQSPRYKIIEKRQSVAFWCNPISGHATLYWYQQILGQGPKLLIQFQNNGVVDDSQLPKDRFSAERLKGVDSTLKIQPAKLEDSAVYLCASSQDGYEQYFGPGTRLTVT.

This clone turned up a few times. V is TRBV5-5 and J is TRBJ1-1; 7 nucleotides line up with TRBD1. Trimming at V came to 4 bases and at J to 0 bases, leaving 6 bases not matched to a gene. Looked up from germline, CDR1 is SGHKS and CDR2 is YYEKEE (reference sequence). The CDR3 totals 15 residues. This CDR3 reads CASSRGPDMNTEAFF. The CDR3, as DNA: TGTGCCAGCAGCAGGGGGCCGGACATGAACACTGAAGCTTTCTTT.

V and J are TRBV11-2 and TRBJ2-3; TRBD2 might be the D (5 bases). This CDR3 comprises 15 residues. CDR1 is SGHAT, CDR2 FQNNGV, per germline. Deletions cut 5 bases from V and 0 bases from J, with 12 bases between. The CDR3 loop reads CASSLTSLSTDTQYF. For the CDR3, the DNA is TGTGCCAGCAGCCTTACTAGTTTGAGCACAGATACGCAGTATTTT.

This clone was detected only a few times. The chain combines TRBV13 with TRBJ2-7, with a tentative D call TRBD2 (6 bases). The CDR3 consists of 17 residues. CDR1 and CDR2 (germline): PRHDT, FYEKMQ (reference sequence). Trimming stripped 1 base from V and 0 bases from J, with 16 bases between. CDR3 sequence: CASSLVPAKEGSYEQYF. The CDR3 nucleotides are TGTGCCAGCAGCTTAGTCCCTGCAAAGGAGGGCTCCTACGAGCAGTACTTC.